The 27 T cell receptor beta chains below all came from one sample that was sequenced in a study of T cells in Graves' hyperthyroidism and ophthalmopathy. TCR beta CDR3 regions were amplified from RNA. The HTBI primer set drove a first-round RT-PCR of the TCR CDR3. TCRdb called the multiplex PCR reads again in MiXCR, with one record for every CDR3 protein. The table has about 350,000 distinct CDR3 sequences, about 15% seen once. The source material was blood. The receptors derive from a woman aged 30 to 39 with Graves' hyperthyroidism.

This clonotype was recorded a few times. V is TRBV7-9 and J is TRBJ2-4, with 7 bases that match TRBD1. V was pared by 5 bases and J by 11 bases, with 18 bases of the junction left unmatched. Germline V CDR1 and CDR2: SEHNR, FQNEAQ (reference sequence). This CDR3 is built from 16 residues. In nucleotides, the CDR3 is TGTGCCAGCAGCCCCACAGGGGACGCGTTTGTGATCGTTCAGTACTTC. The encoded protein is CASSPTGDAFVIVQYF.

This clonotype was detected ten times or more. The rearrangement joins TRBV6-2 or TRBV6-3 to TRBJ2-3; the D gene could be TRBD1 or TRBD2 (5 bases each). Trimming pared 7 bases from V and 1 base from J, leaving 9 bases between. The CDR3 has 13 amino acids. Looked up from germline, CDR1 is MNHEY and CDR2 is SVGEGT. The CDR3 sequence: CASTRDGTDTQYF. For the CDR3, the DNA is TGTGCCAGCACCAGGGACGGCACAGATACGCAGTATTTT.

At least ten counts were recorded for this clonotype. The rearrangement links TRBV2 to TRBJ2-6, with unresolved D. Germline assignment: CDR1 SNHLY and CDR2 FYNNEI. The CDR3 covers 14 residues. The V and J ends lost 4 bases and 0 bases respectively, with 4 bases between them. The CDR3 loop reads CASSVTSGANVLTF. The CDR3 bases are TGTGCCAGCAGTGTAACCTCTGGGGCCAACGTCCTGACTTTC.

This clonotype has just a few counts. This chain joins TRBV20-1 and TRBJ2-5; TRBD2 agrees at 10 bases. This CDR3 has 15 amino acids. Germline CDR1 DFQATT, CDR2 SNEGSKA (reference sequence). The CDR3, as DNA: TGCAGCGCTTCTCCGAGGGTAGCGGGAGGAGAGACCCAGTACTTC. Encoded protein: CSASPRVAGGETQYF.

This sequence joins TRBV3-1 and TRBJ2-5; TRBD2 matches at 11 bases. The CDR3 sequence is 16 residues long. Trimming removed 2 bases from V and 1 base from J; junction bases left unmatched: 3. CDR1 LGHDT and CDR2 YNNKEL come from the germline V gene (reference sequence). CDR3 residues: CASSQPTSGTQETQYF. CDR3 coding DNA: TGTGCCAGCAGCCAACCGACTAGCGGGACCCAAGAGACCCAGTACTTC.

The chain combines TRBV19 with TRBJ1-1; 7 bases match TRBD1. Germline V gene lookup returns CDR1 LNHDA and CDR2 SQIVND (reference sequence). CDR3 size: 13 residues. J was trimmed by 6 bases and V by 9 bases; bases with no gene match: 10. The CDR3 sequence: CARTDREAPEAFF. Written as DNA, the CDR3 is TGTGCCAGAACCGACAGGGAAGCACCTGAAGCTTTCTTT.

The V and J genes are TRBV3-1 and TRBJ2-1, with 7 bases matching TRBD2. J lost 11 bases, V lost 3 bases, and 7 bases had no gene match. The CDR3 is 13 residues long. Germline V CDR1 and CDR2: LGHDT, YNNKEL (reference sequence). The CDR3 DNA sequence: TGTGCCAGCAGCCACCTATCTAGCGGACAGCAGTTCTTC. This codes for CASSHLSSGQQFF.

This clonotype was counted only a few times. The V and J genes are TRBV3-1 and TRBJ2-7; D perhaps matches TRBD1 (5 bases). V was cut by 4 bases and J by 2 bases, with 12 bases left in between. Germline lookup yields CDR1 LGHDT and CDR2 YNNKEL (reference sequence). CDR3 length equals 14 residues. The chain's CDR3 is CASSRQGATYEQYF. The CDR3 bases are TGTGCCAGCAGCCGGCAGGGTGCGACCTACGAGCAGTACTTC.

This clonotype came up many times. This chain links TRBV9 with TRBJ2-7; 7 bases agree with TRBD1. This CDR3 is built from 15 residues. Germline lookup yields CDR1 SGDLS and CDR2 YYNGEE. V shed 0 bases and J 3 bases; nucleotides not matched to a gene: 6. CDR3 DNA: TGTGCCAGCAGCGTAGGAGACAGGGTTTTCTACGAGCAGTACTTC. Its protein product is CASSVGDRVFYEQYF.

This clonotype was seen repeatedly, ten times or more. The CDR3 bases are TGTGCCAGCCGGGGGTGGAGCTACGAGCAGTACTTC. This gives the protein CASRGWSYEQYF. This chain connects TRBV27 to TRBJ2-7; D is perhaps TRBD2 (6 bases). The ends were cut back, 8 bases at V and 3 bases at J, with 11 bases in the middle. Germline CDR1 and CDR2: MNHEY and SMNVEV (reference sequence). The CDR3 contains 12 residues.

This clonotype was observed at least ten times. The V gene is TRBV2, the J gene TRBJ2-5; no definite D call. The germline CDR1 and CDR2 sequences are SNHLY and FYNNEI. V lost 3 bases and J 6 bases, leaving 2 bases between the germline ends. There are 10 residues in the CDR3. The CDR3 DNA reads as TGTGCCAGCAGTGAGAAGACCCAGTACTTC. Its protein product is CASSEKTQYF.

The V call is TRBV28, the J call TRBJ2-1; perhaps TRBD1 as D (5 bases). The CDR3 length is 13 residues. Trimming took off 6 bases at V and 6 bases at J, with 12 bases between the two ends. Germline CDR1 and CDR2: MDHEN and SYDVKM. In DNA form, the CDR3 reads TGTGCCAGCAGGGTTCAGGGATCCAATGAGCAGTTCTTC. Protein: CASRVQGSNEQFF.

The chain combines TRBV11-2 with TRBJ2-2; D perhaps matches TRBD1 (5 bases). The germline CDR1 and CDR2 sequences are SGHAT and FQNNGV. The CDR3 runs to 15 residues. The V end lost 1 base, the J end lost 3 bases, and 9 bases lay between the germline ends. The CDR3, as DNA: TGTGCCAGCAGCTTAGGGGGCTCCTACACCGGGGAGCTGTTTTTT. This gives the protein CASSLGGSYTGELFF.

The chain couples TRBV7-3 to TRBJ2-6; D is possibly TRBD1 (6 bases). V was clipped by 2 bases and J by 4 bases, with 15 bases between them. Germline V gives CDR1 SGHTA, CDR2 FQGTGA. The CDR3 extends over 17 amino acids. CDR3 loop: CASSLSLRTEGANVLTF. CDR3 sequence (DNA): TGTGCCAGCAGCTTATCCTTAAGGACAGAGGGGGCCAACGTCCTGACTTTC. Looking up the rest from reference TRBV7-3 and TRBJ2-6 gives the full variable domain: GAGVSQTPSNKVTEKGKYVELRCDPISGHTALYWYRQSLGQGPEFLIYFQGTGAADDSGLPNDRFFAVRPEGSVSTLKIQRTERGDSAVYLCASSLSLRTEGANVLTFGAGSRLTVL.

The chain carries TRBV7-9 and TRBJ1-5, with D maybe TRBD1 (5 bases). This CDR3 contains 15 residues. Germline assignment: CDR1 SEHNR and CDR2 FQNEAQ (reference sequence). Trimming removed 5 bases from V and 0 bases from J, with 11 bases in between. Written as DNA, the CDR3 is TGTGCCAGCAGCCTGACAGCACATAGCAATCAGCCCCAGCATTTT. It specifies CASSLTAHSNQPQHF.

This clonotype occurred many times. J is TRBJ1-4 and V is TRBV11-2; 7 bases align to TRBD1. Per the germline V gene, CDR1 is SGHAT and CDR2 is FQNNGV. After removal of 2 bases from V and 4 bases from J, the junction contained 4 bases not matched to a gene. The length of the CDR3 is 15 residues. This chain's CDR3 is CASSLTGTVNEKLFF. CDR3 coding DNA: TGTGCCAGCAGCTTAACCGGGACAGTTAATGAAAAACTGTTTTTT.

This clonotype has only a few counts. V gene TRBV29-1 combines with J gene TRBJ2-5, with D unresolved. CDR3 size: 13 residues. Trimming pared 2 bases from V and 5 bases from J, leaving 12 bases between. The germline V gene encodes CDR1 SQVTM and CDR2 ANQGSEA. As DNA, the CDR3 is TGCAGCGTTGAAATGACGTGGGCGGAGACCCAGTACTTC. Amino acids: CSVEMTWAETQYF.

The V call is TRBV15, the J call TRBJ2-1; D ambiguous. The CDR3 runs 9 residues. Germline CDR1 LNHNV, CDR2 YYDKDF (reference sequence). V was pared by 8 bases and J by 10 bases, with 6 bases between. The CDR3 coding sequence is TGTGCCACCCCTTTCGAGCAGTTCTTC. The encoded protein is CATPFEQFF.

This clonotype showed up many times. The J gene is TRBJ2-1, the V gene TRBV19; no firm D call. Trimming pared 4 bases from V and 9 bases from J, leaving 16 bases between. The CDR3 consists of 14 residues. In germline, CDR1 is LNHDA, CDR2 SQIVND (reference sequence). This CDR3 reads CASSTRRSLGEQFF. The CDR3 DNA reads TGTGCCAGTAGTACCCGCCGTAGCCTCGGTGAGCAGTTCTTC.

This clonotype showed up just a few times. DNA of the CDR3: TGTGCCAGCAGTCTTCGGGGGGTGGGGACGGTTAGTCAGCCCCAGCATTTT. Its protein product is CASSLRGVGTVSQPQHF. V and J are TRBV12-3 or TRBV12-4 and TRBJ1-5; a possible D gene is TRBD1 (5 bases). The CDR3 is 17 residues long. The V gene lost 5 bases and the J gene lost 6 bases, with 23 bases spanning the gap.

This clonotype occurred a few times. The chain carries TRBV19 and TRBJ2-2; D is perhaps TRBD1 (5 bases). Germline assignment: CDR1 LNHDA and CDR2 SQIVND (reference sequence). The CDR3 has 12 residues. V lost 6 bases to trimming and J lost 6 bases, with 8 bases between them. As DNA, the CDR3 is TGTGCCAGTAGAACACAGGCCGGGGAGCTGTTTTTT. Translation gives CASRTQAGELFF.

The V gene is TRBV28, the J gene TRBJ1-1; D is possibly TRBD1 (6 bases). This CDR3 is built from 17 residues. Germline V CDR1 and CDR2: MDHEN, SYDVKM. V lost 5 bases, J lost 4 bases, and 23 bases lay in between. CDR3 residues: CASSRQGTGRGSTEAFF. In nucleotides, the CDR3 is TGTGCCAGCAGTCGCCAGGGTACGGGGAGGGGGAGCACTGAAGCTTTCTTT.

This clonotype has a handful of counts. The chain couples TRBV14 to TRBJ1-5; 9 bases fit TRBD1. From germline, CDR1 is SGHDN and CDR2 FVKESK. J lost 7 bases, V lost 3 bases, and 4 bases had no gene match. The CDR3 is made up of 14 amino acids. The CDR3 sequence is CASSQTGGQQPQHF. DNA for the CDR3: TGTGCCAGCAGCCAGACAGGGGGTCAACAGCCCCAGCATTTT.

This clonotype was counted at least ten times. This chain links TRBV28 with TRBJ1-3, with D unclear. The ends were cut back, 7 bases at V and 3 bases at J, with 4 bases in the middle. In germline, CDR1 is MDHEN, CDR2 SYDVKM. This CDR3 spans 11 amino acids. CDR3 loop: CASILGNTIYF. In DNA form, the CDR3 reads TGTGCCAGCATCCTTGGAAACACCATATATTTT.

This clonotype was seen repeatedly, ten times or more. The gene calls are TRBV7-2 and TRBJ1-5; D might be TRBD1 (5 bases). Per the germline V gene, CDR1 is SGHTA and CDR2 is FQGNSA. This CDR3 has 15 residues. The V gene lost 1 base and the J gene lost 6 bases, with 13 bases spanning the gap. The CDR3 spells CASSLGGTWGQPQHF. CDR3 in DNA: TGTGCCAGCAGCTTAGGAGGGACTTGGGGTCAGCCCCAGCATTTT.

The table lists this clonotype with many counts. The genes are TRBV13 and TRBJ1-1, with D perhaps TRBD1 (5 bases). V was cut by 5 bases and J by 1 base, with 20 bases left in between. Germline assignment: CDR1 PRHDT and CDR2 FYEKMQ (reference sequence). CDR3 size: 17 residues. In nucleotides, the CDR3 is TGTGCCAGCAGCCCGCAATCCCTGCCAGGGCCGAACACTGAAGCTTTCTTT. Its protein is CASSPQSLPGPNTEAFF.

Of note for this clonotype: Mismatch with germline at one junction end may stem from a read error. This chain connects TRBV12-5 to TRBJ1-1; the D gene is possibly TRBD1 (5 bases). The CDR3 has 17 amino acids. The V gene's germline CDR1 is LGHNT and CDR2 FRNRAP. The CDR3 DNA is TGTGCTAGTGGTTTCTCCGGGACGTTTCTCCGGAGCACTGGAGCTTTCTTT. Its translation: CASGFSGTFLRSTGAFF.